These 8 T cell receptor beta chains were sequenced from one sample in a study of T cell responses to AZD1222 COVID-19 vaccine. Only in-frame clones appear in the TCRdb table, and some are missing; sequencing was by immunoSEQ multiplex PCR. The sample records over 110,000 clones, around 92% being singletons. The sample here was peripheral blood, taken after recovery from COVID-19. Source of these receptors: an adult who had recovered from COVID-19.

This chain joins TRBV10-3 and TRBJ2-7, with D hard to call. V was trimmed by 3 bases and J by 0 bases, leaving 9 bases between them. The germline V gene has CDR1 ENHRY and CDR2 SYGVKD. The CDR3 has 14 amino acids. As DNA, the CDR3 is TGTGCCATCAGTGACGGACCAACCTCCTACGAGCAGTACTTC. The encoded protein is CAISDGPTSYEQYF.

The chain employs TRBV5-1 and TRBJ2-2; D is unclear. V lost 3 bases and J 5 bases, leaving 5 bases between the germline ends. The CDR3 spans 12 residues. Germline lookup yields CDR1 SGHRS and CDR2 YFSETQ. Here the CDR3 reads CASSWATGELFF. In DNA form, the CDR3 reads TGCGCCAGCAGCTGGGCGACCGGGGAGCTGTTTTTT.

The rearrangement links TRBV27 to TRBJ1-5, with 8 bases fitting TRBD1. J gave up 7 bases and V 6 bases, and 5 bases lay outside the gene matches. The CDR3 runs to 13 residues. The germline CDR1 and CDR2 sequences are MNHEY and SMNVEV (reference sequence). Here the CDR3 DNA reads TGTGCCAGCAGCCGACAGGGGAACCAGCCCCAGCATTTT. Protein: CASSRQGNQPQHF.

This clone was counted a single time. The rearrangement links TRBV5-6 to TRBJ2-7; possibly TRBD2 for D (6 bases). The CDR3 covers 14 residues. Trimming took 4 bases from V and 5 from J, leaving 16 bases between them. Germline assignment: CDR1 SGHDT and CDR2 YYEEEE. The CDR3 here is CASSLSGPLNEQYF. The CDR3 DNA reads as TGTGCCAGCAGCCTTAGCGGACCTCTAAACGAGCAGTACTTC.

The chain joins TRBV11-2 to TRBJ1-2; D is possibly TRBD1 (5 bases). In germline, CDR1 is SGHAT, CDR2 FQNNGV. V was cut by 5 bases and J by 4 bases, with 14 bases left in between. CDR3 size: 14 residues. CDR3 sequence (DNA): TGTGCCAGCAGCCCTACACTCCAGGGCTATGGCTACACCTTC. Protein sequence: CASSPTLQGYGYTF.

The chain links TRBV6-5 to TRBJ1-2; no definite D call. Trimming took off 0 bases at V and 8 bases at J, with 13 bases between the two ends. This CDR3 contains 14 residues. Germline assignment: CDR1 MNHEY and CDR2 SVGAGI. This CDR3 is CASSYSNTASGYTF. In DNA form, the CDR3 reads TGTGCCAGCAGTTACTCAAATACCGCCAGCGGCTACACCTTC.

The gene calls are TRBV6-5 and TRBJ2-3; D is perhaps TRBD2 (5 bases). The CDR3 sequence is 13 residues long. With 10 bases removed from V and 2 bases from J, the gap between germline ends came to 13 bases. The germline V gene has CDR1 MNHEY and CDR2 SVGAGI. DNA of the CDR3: TGTGCCAATTCAAAGGGAGTCACAGATACGCAGTATTTT. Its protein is CANSKGVTDTQYF.

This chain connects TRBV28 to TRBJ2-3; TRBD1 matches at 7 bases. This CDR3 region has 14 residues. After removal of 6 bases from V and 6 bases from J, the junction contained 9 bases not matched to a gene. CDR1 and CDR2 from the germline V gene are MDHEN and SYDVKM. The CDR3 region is CASSPGGTVDTQYF. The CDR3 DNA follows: TGTGCCAGCAGCCCAGGGGGAACGGTCGATACGCAGTATTTT.